A single T cell receptor beta chain is shown here with its context. Germline lookup yields CDR1 LGHNA and CDR2 YSLEER. V lost 1 base to trimming and J lost 2 bases; unmatched junction nucleotides: 10. There are 20 residues in the CDR3. The sample originates from a study of OX40 agonist ivuxolimab in advanced cancers. Sequencing used immunoSEQ multiplex PCR; TCRdb keeps in-frame clones, though not all of them. Of approximately 79,000 clones listed, about 90% are singletons. The origin of this receptor is an adult with an advanced solid tumor such as melanoma, head and neck, liver or kidney cancer. This rearrangement joins TRBV4-3 to TRBJ2-1, with 14 positions matching TRBD2. The input for sequencing was CD4+ or CD8+ T cells sorted from blood, taken in a trial of the OX40 agonist ivuxolimab. CDR3 DNA sequence: TGCGCCAGCAGCCAAGTGGGACTAGCGGGGGAAAACGGCCCCTACAATGAGCAGTTCTTC. Its translation: CASSQVGLAGENGPYNEQFF.